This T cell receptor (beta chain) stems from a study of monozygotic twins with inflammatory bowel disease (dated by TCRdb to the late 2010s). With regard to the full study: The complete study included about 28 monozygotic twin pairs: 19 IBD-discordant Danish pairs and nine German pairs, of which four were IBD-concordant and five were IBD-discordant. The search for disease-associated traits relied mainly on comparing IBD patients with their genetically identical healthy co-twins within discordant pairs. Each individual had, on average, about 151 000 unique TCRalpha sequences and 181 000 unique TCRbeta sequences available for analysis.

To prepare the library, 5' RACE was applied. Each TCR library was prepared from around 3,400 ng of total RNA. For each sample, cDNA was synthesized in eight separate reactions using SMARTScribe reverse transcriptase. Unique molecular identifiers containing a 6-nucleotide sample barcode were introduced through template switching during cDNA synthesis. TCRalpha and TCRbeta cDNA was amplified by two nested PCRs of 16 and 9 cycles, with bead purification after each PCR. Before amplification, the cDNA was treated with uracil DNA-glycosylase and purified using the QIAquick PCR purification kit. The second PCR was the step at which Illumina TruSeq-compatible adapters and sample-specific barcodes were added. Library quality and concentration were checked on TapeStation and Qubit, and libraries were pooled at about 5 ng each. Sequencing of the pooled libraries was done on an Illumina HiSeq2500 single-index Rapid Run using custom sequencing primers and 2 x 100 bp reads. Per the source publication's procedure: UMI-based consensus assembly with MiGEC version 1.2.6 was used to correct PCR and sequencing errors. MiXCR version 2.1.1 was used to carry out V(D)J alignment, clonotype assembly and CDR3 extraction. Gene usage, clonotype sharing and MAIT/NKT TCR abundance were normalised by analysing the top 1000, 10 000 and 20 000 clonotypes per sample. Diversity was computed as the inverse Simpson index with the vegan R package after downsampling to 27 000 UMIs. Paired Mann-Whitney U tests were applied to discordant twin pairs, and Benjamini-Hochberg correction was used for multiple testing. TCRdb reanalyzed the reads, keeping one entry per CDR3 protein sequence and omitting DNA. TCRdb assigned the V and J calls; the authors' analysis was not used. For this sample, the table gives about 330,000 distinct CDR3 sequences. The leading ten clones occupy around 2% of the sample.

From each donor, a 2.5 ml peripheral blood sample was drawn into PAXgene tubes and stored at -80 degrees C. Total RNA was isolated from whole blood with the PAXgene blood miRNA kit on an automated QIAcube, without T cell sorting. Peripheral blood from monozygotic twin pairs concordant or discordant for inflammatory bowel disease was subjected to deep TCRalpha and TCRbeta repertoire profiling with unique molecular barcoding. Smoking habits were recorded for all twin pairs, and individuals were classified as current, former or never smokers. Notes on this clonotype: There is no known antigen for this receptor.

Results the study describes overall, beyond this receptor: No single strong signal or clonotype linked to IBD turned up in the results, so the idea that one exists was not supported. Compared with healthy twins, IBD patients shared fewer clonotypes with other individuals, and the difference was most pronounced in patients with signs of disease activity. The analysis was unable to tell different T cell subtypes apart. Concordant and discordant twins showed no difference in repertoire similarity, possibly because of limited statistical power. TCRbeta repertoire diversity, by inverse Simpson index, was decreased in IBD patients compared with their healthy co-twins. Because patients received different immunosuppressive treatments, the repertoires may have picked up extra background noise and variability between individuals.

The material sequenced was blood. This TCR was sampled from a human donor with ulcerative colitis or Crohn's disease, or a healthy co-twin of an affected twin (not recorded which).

The CDR3 reads CASSRTANTGELFF. The sequence is built from TRBV11-2 and TRBJ2-2; TCRdb outputs TRBD1, but without DNA this stays unchecked. The germline V gene yields SGHAT for CDR1 and FQNNGV for CDR2. There are 14 amino acids in the CDR3, from cysteine to phenylalanine inclusive. DNA was not recorded.